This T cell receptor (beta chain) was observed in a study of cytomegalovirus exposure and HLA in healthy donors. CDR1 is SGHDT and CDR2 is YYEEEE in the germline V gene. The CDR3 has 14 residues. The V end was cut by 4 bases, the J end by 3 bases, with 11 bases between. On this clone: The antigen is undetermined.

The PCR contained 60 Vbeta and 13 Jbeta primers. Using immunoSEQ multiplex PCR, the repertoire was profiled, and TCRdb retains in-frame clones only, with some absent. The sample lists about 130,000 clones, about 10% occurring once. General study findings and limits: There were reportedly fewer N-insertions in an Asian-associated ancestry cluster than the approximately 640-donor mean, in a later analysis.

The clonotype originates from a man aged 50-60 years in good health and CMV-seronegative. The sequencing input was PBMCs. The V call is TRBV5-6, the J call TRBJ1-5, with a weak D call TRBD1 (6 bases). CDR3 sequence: CASSGGQNNQPQHF. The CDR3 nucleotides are TGTGCCAGCAGCGGAGGACAGAACAATCAGCCCCAGCATTTT.